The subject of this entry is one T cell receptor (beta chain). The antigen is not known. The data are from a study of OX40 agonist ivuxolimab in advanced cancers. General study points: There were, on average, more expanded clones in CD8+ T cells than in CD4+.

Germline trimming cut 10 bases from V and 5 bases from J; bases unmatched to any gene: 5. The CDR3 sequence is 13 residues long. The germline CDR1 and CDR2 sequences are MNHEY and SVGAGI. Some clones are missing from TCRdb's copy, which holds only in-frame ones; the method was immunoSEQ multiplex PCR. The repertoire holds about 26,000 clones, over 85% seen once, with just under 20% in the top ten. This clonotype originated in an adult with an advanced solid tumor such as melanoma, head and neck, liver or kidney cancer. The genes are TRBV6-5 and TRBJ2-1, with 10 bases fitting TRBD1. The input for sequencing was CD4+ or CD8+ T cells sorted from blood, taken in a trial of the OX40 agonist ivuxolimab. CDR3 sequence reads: CAIQGQGHNEQFF. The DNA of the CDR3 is TGTGCCATCCAGGGACAGGGGCACAATGAGCAGTTCTTC.